This T cell receptor (beta chain) was documented in a study of long-term antiretroviral therapy in people with HIV (dated by TCRdb to between 2021 and 2024). General notes on the study: The earliest samples were collected approximately a decade before the 2015 WHO recommendation for immediate ART, a period when ART was typically delayed until CD4 counts fell. About 40% of the roughly 30 participants with HIV were female. From over 25 adults with confirmed HIV infection, the cohort provided approximately 190 cryopreserved PBMC samples, gathered serially across a mean of around 6 years (range 1-12). No cross-contamination during QIAcube processing was seen in test extractions of a monoclonal T-cell line run alongside roughly 30 polyclonal samples. A retrospective serial study tested whether changes in peripheral blood TRB repertoire composition and diversity were associated with ART initiation and durable HIV suppression.

Of note for this clone: The clone's antigen remains unknown. Base quality data are lacking; no much larger clone is found one base away.

General study outcomes and caveats: Limited PBMC availability meant only the TCR beta chain was sequenced, without alpha chain pairing. The samples were dated from the mid-2000s to the late 2010s, and the ART regimens that were used may be less effective than current ART regimens. Inferences about post-ART repertoire changes were limited because no data were available on ART adherence, viral resistance or therapy changes. Narrower CDR3 length ranges were observed in HIV repertoires than in controls, and an antigen-experienced repertoire with only a slight naive shift after ART was suggested by the network structure. Starting ART was linked to a significant rise in TRB diversity, yet even with long-term ART the diversity remained significantly lower than in transplant donor controls. Because pre-ART samples had limited cell numbers, unsorted PBMC were profiled rather than sorted CD4+ and CD8+ T cells. At every time point, the repertoire was dominated by expanded TRB clones first identified before ART initiation, although this dominance fluctuated and, in many PLHIV, declined after ART.

The V and J ends are trimmed by 4 bases and 3 bases, leaving 12 bases between them. The CDR3, from cysteine to phenylalanine, totals 15 residues. Only the CDR3 region is kept as DNA, spanning 45 bases read in frame from base 1. As encoded in the germline V gene, CDR1 is MGHRA while CDR2 is YSYEKL. Inclusion was restricted to participants for whom at least one PBMC sample before ART initiation and at least two post-ART samples were available. All participants with HIV were treated in the United States of America. Cryopreserved samples of roughly 0.95-10 million PBMC were thawed and washed before DNA extraction. At the time of the earliest PBMC sample, participants with HIV were aged between about 20 and 54 years. Per participant, PBMC samples came from 1-4 timepoints prior to ART initiation and 2-8 timepoints following ART initiation, for a median of 7 samples. For every participant, serial HIV viral load, CD4+ T-cell count, ART history and demographic data were obtained. A Qiagen kit on a QIAcube was used to extract genomic DNA from unsorted PBMC, with samples processed in batches of 12.

The immunoSEQ hsTCRB v3.0 assay was used at survey level resolution to sequence the TRB variable region. TRB sequencing targeted a depth of about 40,000-50,000 T-cell genomes per sample. An Illumina MiSeq with a v3 150-cycle kit was used to sequence the pooled TRB libraries. For the original study's pipeline: Repertoire analysis was performed in R inside a reproducible Nextflow workflow that covered QC, data transformation and analysis. LymphoSeq2, an R package for exploring AIRR-Seq data, was used to implement custom analyses. Four samples that produced fewer than 5000 total TRB sequences were removed, so 180 or so HIV repertoires were analyzed. Among the approximately 190 retained HIV repertoires, about 57 were collected before ART initiation and approximately 130 after ART initiation. Repertoires were downsampled to 5000 TRB nucleotide sequences, with summary statistics averaged over 100 downsampling iterations. The analysis kept only TRB sequences whose CDR3 regions were at least seven amino acids long. A Shannon entropy-derived clonality score and the Gini coefficient were used to measure diversity. In the repertoire networks, any two of the top 5000 CDR3 amino acid sequences were linked whenever the two sequences differed by an edit distance of one. GLIPH2 predicted antigen specificity groups and MHC restriction for TRB CDR3 amino acid sequences. To flag known associations with CMV, EBV, HIV or tissue antigens, CDR3 amino acid sequences were compared against VDJdb and McPAS-TCR. Pre-ART, post-ART and control groups were compared with Wilcoxon signed-rank tests and Holm-Bonferroni correction. TCRdb retrieved this table from immuneACCESS and kept in-frame rearrangements only. Not all clones are present; in checked studies, unresolved V genes account for under half, and no reason is known for the remainder. The D gene and trimming were derived from the DNA, and the V and J assignments and clone size from that table. A total of 6,400 or so clones appear in this sample, 73% of them only once. The ten largest clones take up about 32% of the sample.

The chain joins TRBV4-1 to TRBJ2-2; 5 matching bases give a weak D call of TRBD1. The TCR was taken from a man in his forties with HIV. The starting material was unsorted PBMCs, obtained 0.2 years after starting antiretroviral therapy. The CDR3 protein is CASSLRGFDTGELFF. The DNA sequence is TGCGCCAGCAGCCTTAGGGGTTTTGACACCGGGGAGCTGTTTTTT.